These T cell receptor beta chains were read from a single sample in a study of blood T cell repertoires in COVID-19. Data came from immunoSEQ multiplex PCR; TCRdb stores just in-frame clones and leaves some out. The data contain hundreds of thousands of clones, approximately 91% of them singletons. Sequenced: PBMCs or T cells enriched from blood (not recorded which). The receptors shown here come from an older woman who had recovered from COVID-19. CDR3s include the opening cysteine and the closing phenylalanine or tryptophan. Each record gives: clone size, V gene, J gene, D gene, CDR3 protein, CDR3 DNA. A D gene is named only where the DNA matches it firmly. The size entry is marked missing in some rows and otherwise reads once, few, many or a size class.

>NA|TRBV14|TRBJ2-5|TRBD2
CASSQDRGDPRRETQYF
TGTGCCAGCAGCCAAGATCGGGGGGATCCGAGGAGAGAGACCCAGTACTTC
>NA|TRBV6-5|TRBJ1-6|NA
CAIMGGQINSPLHF
TGTGCCATTATGGGAGGGCAGATTAATTCACCCCTCCACTTT
>NA|TRBV18|TRBJ1-6|NA
CASSPSQGGSPLHF
TGTGCCAGCTCACCAAGCCAGGGCGGTTCACCCCTCCACTTT
>NA|TRBV3-1/TRBV3-2|TRBJ2-7|NA
CASSLDRTYEQYF
TGTGCCAGCAGCCTCGACAGGACCTACGAGCAGTACTTC
>NA|TRBV19|TRBJ1-2|NA
CASSSVQGFLHYGYTF
TGTGCCAGTAGTAGTGTTCAGGGATTTCTTCACTATGGCTACACCTTC
>NA|TRBV7-2|TRBJ2-1|TRBD2
CASSLRPSGTSASEQFF
TGTGCCAGCAGCTTACGGCCGTCCGGGACTAGCGCGTCTGAGCAGTTCTTC
>NA|TRBV29-1|TRBJ1-3|TRBD1
CSGRQGSGNTIYF
TGCAGCGGCAGACAGGGATCTGGAAACACCATATATTTT
>NA|TRBV11-2|TRBJ2-7|TRBD1
CASSFGTGYGEQYF
TGTGCCAGCAGCTTCGGGACAGGGTACGGCGAGCAGTACTTC
>NA|TRBV7-2|TRBJ1-6|NA
CASSLEAGENSPLHF
TGTGCCAGCAGCTTAGAGGCAGGGGAAAATTCACCCCTCCACTTT
>NA|TRBV3-1/TRBV3-2|TRBJ2-7|TRBD2
CASSLGTSGGFGEQYF
TGTGCCAGCAGCCTCGGGACTAGCGGGGGGTTCGGGGAGCAGTACTTC
>NA|TRBV2|TRBJ1-2|NA
CASSEKSPTGNYGYTF
TGTGCCAGCAGTGAAAAAAGTCCTACAGGAAACTATGGCTACACCTTC
>NA|TRBV12-3/TRBV12-4|TRBJ1-2|NA
CASSTVNNYGYTF
TGTGCCAGCAGTACGGTGAATAACTATGGCTACACCTTC
>NA|TRBV13|TRBJ2-1|TRBD2
CASSAAGRPNEQFF
TGTGCCAGCAGCGCAGCGGGACGTCCAAATGAGCAGTTCTTC
>NA|TRBV20-1|TRBJ2-1|TRBD2
CSASGGLATYNEQFF
TGCAGTGCTAGTGGGGGACTAGCAACCTACAATGAGCAGTTCTTC
>NA|TRBV19|TRBJ1-5|NA
CASSMYGNQPQHF
TGTGCCAGTAGTATGTATGGCAATCAGCCCCAGCATTTT
>NA|TRBV30|TRBJ1-2|NA
CAWSVGLGEGYTF
TGTGCCTGGAGTGTAGGTCTCGGGGAGGGCTACACCTTC
>once|TRBV18|TRBJ1-5|TRBD1
CASSPLTGDRNQPQHF
TGTGCCAGCTCACCGCTGACAGGGGATCGCAATCAGCCCCAGCATTTT
>NA|TRBV2|TRBJ2-6|NA
CAGQGPAAGANVLTF
TGTGCCGGGCAGGGTCCCGCGGCTGGGGCCAACGTCCTGACTTTC
>once|TRBV7-9|TRBJ1-5|TRBD1
CASSLGTGSSNQPQHF
TGTGCCAGCAGCTTGGGGACAGGGAGCAGCAATCAGCCCCAGCATTTT
>NA|TRBV5-4|TRBJ2-1|NA
CASSLFTVSNNEQFF
TGTGCCAGCAGCTTGTTCACAGTGAGCAACAATGAGCAGTTCTTC
>once|TRBV24-1|TRBJ2-5|TRBD2
CATSDGTGGGETQYF
TGTGCCACCAGTGATGGGACGGGGGGTGGAGAGACCCAGTACTTC
>NA|TRBV5-1|TRBJ2-3|TRBD2
CASSLAASGGTDTQYF
TGCGCCAGCAGCTTGGCAGCTAGCGGGGGTACAGATACGCAGTATTTT
>NA|TRBV18|TRBJ2-1|TRBD1
CASSPYGQGEQFF
TGTGCCAGCTCACCTTATGGACAGGGTGAGCAGTTCTTC
>once|TRBV19|TRBJ1-2|NA
CASSQTVVNYGYTF
TGTGCCAGTAGTCAGACAGTCGTCAACTATGGCTACACCTTC
>NA|TRBV5-1|TRBJ1-1|NA
CASSLGGGLRAEAFF
TGCGCCAGCAGCTTGGGTGGGGGGTTGAGGGCTGAAGCTTTCTTT
>NA|TRBV7-2|TRBJ1-1|NA
CASTPGLSSSNTEAFF
TGTGCCAGCACCCCCGGTCTAAGTTCCTCGAACACTGAAGCTTTCTTT
>NA|TRBV21-1|TRBJ2-7|NA
CASSKGHPGQFSYEQYF
TGTGCCAGCAGCAAAGGGCATCCGGGACAGTTTTCCTACGAGCAGTACTTC
>NA|TRBV5-1|TRBJ1-2|NA
CASSLGQKNGYTF
TGCGCCAGCAGCTTGGGCCAGAAAAATGGCTACACCTTC
>NA|TRBV11-2|TRBJ2-2|TRBD2
CATKAGGTGELFF
TGTGCCACTAAAGCGGGGGGGACCGGGGAGCTGTTTTTT
>NA|TRBV4-2|TRBJ1-3|NA
CASSQEVGGNTIYF
TGTGCCAGCAGCCAAGAAGTGGGCGGAAACACCATATATTTT
>NA|TRBV13|TRBJ1-3|NA
CASSLTGGLAVSGNTIYF
TGTGCCAGCAGCTTAACGGGGGGCTTAGCCGTCTCTGGAAACACCATATATTTT
>NA|TRBV6-5|TRBJ1-1|NA
CASRRPDTNTEAFF
TGTGCCAGCAGACGCCCGGACACGAACACTGAAGCTTTCTTT
>NA|TRBV5-4|TRBJ2-2|TRBD1
CASSSTGDTGELFF
TGTGCCAGCAGCTCTACAGGGGACACCGGGGAGCTGTTTTTT
>NA|TRBV2|TRBJ1-4|NA
CASSEKEGVEKLFF
TGTGCCAGCAGTGAAAAGGAAGGGGTAGAAAAACTGTTTTTT
>NA|TRBV29-1|TRBJ1-3|NA
CSVEVTGAGNTIYF
TGCAGCGTTGAAGTAACAGGTGCTGGAAACACCATATATTTT
>NA|TRBV7-9|TRBJ1-2|TRBD1
CASSTQGGFYGYTF
TGTGCCAGCAGCACACAGGGGGGCTTCTATGGCTACACCTTC
>NA|TRBV30|TRBJ1-4|NA
CAWSVLRQLEKLFF
TGTGCCTGGAGTGTACTGAGACAGTTAGAAAAACTGTTTTTT
>NA|TRBV12-5|TRBJ2-7|TRBD1
CASGLAHRGHEQYF
TGTGCTAGTGGTTTGGCTCACAGGGGCCACGAGCAGTACTTC
>NA|TRBV30|TRBJ2-2|TRBD1
CAWSGQGAGELFF
TGTGCCTGGAGTGGCCAGGGGGCCGGGGAGCTGTTTTTT
>once|TRBV5-6|TRBJ2-1|TRBD2
CASSLGLAGGLVTYNEQFF
TGTGCCAGCAGCTTGGGACTAGCGGGGGGGCTAGTTACCTACAATGAGCAGTTCTTC
>NA|TRBV13|TRBJ2-1|NA
CASSLEGRGARFMGSYNEQFF
TGTGCCAGCAGCTTAGAAGGCCGGGGGGCGCGGTTTATGGGCTCCTACAATGAGCAGTTCTTC
>NA|TRBV19|TRBJ2-1|TRBD1
CASSYDRGLEQFF
TGTGCCAGTAGTTACGACAGGGGGCTGGAGCAGTTCTTC
>NA|TRBV2|TRBJ1-2|NA
CASSMDSYGYTF
TGTGCCAGCAGTATGGACAGCTATGGCTACACCTTC
>NA|TRBV18|TRBJ1-1|NA
CASSRRGTGAEAFF
TGTGCCAGCTCACGGAGGGGAACGGGGGCTGAAGCTTTCTTT
>NA|TRBV19|TRBJ2-2|NA
CASTLGQNTGELFF
TGTGCCAGTACCCTAGGCCAGAACACCGGGGAGCTGTTTTTT
>NA|TRBV19|TRBJ1-6|TRBD1
CASSILGTGINSPLHF
TGTGCCAGTAGTATCTTAGGGACAGGGATTAATTCACCCCTCCACTTT
>NA|TRBV10-1|TRBJ2-7|TRBD1
CASSHRQGPYEQYF
TGCGCCAGCAGTCACCGACAGGGACCCTACGAGCAGTACTTC
>once|TRBV3-1/TRBV3-2|TRBJ1-4|NA
CASSQEGAGKKLFF
TGTGCCAGCAGCCAAGAAGGGGCTGGAAAAAAACTGTTTTTT